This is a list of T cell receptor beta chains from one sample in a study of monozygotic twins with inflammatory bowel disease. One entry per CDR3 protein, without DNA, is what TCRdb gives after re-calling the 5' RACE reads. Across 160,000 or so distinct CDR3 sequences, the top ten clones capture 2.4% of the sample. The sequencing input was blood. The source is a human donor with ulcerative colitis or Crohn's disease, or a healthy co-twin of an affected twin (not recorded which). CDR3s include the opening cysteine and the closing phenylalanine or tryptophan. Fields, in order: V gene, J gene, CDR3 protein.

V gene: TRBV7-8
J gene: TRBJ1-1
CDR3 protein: CASSFSRTGEAFF

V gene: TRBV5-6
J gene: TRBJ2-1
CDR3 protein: CASSFGTSYNEQFF

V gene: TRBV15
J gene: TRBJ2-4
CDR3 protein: CATSRDHREEDIQYF

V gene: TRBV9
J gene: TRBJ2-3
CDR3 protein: CASSARTSGASSTDTQYF

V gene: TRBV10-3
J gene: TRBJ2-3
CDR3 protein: CAISDRLAAGDTQYF

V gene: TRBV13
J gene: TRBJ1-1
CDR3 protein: CASSIPTIETEAFF

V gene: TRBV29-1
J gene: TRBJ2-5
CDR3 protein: CSVVVQETQYF

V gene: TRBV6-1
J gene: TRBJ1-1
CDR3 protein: CASSEVGGEGTEAFF

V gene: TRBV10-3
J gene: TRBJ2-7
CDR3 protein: CAISDLYEQYF

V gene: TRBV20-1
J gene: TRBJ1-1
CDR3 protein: CSAPEGGNTEAFF

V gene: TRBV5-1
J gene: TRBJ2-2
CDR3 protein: CASSEPGTGVTGELFF

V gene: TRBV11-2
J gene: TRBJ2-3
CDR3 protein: CASSPQGGASPLYTDTQYF

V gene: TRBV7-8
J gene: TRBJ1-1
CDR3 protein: CASSWDRMNTEAFF

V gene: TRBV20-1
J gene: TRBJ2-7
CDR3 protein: CSAKAAGSSYEQYF

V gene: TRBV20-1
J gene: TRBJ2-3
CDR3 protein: CSANSILSKSTDTQYF